This is a list of T cell receptor beta chains from one sample in a study of CXCR3-negative and CXCR3-positive naive CD8 T cells. From its re-call of the 5' RACE reads, TCRdb lists each CDR3 protein once, without DNA. The repertoire table contains about 62,000 distinct CDR3 sequences. Sequencing was carried out using naive CXCR3- CD8+ T cells from blood. These TCRs come from a human donor in good health. Some clones in this sample may be carry-over from other donors' samples. The CDR3 runs from the conserved cysteine through the conserved F or W. Fields, in order: clone size, J gene, V gene, CDR3 protein. Not every row has a clone size; where given, it reads once, few, many or a size class.

abundance: .
j_gene: TRBJ2-6
v_gene: TRBV6-5
CDR3aa: CASSYDGGGANVLTF

abundance: .
j_gene: TRBJ2-5
v_gene: TRBV3-1
CDR3aa: CAIGGGASGTQYF

abundance: .
j_gene: TRBJ2-1
v_gene: TRBV6-2/TRBV6-3
CDR3aa: CASSSGMDYNEQFF

abundance: .
j_gene: TRBJ2-5
v_gene: TRBV12-3/TRBV12-4
CDR3aa: CASSADAGETQYF

abundance: .
j_gene: TRBJ2-7
v_gene: TRBV29-1
CDR3aa: CSVDRDHEQYF

abundance: .
j_gene: TRBJ1-5
v_gene: TRBV29-1
CDR3aa: CSVRTGTGSMNQHF

abundance: .
j_gene: TRBJ2-5
v_gene: TRBV28
CDR3aa: CASSRTGAETQYF

abundance: .
j_gene: TRBJ2-2
v_gene: TRBV28
CDR3aa: CASSPERDLGELFF

abundance: .
j_gene: TRBJ1-1
v_gene: TRBV7-8
CDR3aa: CASSLGTGRETEAFF

abundance: .
j_gene: TRBJ1-4
v_gene: TRBV29-1
CDR3aa: CSGRRWDEKLFF

abundance: .
j_gene: TRBJ2-7
v_gene: TRBV4-3
CDR3aa: CASSQYRWTGRREQYF

abundance: .
j_gene: TRBJ2-1
v_gene: TRBV20-1
CDR3aa: CSARWGGGSTYNEQFF

abundance: .
j_gene: TRBJ2-3
v_gene: TRBV14
CDR3aa: CASSQDRNTDTQYF

abundance: .
j_gene: TRBJ1-4
v_gene: TRBV20-1
CDR3aa: CSARDRGFSNEKLFF

abundance: medium-sized
j_gene: TRBJ1-2
v_gene: TRBV10-3
CDR3aa: CAIGDGTYGYTF

abundance: .
j_gene: TRBJ2-7
v_gene: TRBV12-3/TRBV12-4
CDR3aa: CASSLKTGQSYEQYF

abundance: .
j_gene: TRBJ1-1
v_gene: TRBV6-2/TRBV6-3
CDR3aa: CASSYWTGGGSEAFF

abundance: .
j_gene: TRBJ1-1
v_gene: TRBV11-3
CDR3aa: CASSLGGVTEAFF

abundance: .
j_gene: TRBJ1-6
v_gene: TRBV4-1
CDR3aa: CASSLTYRDSLNSPLHF

abundance: .
j_gene: TRBJ2-1
v_gene: TRBV4-3
CDR3aa: CASSQDYPSGGGNYNEQFF

abundance: .
j_gene: TRBJ2-2
v_gene: TRBV18
CDR3aa: CASSFRATTGELFF

abundance: .
j_gene: TRBJ1-1
v_gene: TRBV11-3
CDR3aa: CASSFTGTEAFF

abundance: .
j_gene: TRBJ1-1
v_gene: TRBV27
CDR3aa: CASSGLENTEAFF

abundance: .
j_gene: TRBJ2-2
v_gene: TRBV20-1
CDR3aa: CSARDRASGGQLNTGELFF

abundance: .
j_gene: TRBJ2-7
v_gene: TRBV9
CDR3aa: CASSVSGTGSSYEQYF

abundance: .
j_gene: TRBJ2-7
v_gene: TRBV10-1
CDR3aa: CASSESAGTRYEQYF

abundance: .
j_gene: TRBJ2-5
v_gene: TRBV7-9
CDR3aa: CASSWRGRETQYF

abundance: .
j_gene: TRBJ1-6
v_gene: TRBV28
CDR3aa: CASTRLAVNNSPLHF

abundance: .
j_gene: TRBJ1-1
v_gene: TRBV3-1
CDR3aa: CASSQEPSGTEAFF

abundance: .
j_gene: TRBJ2-5
v_gene: TRBV7-9
CDR3aa: CASSPELIQETQYF

abundance: .
j_gene: TRBJ2-2
v_gene: TRBV11-1
CDR3aa: CASSRGRTGELFF

abundance: .
j_gene: TRBJ2-7
v_gene: TRBV29-1
CDR3aa: CSADGTGNEQYF

abundance: .
j_gene: TRBJ2-1
v_gene: TRBV29-1
CDR3aa: CSVDSTGGDYNEQFF

abundance: .
j_gene: TRBJ2-7
v_gene: TRBV20-1
CDR3aa: CSAKPRTGVSEQYF

abundance: .
j_gene: TRBJ2-7
v_gene: TRBV7-9
CDR3aa: CASSSHNYEQYF

abundance: .
j_gene: TRBJ2-1
v_gene: TRBV20-1
CDR3aa: CSARGLQVESNEQFF

abundance: .
j_gene: TRBJ2-7
v_gene: TRBV27
CDR3aa: CASSLEPGLAYEQYF

abundance: .
j_gene: TRBJ2-2
v_gene: TRBV11-2
CDR3aa: CASSLEWTGVVTGELFF

abundance: .
j_gene: TRBJ2-7
v_gene: TRBV6-5
CDR3aa: CASSYDTGVYEQYF

abundance: .
j_gene: TRBJ2-1
v_gene: TRBV12-3/TRBV12-4
CDR3aa: CASRTGLSSYNEQFF

abundance: .
j_gene: TRBJ2-1
v_gene: TRBV20-1
CDR3aa: CSARGDTLNNEQFF

abundance: .
j_gene: TRBJ2-5
v_gene: TRBV12-3/TRBV12-4
CDR3aa: CASKDYQETQYF

abundance: .
j_gene: TRBJ1-1
v_gene: TRBV20-1
CDR3aa: CSARDPWGSSTEAFF

abundance: .
j_gene: TRBJ1-5
v_gene: TRBV20-1
CDR3aa: CSARSGNQPQHF

abundance: .
j_gene: TRBJ2-1
v_gene: TRBV7-9
CDR3aa: CASSPGQGLDEQFF

abundance: .
j_gene: TRBJ1-5
v_gene: TRBV7-9
CDR3aa: CASSLDQGFYSNQPQHF

abundance: .
j_gene: TRBJ1-2
v_gene: TRBV7-2
CDR3aa: CASSLARGGRYGYTF

abundance: .
j_gene: TRBJ1-1
v_gene: TRBV5-1
CDR3aa: CASSYQQTVNTEAFF

abundance: .
j_gene: TRBJ2-1
v_gene: TRBV9
CDR3aa: CASSVEARAGGTNEQFF

abundance: .
j_gene: TRBJ2-3
v_gene: TRBV29-1
CDR3aa: CSVQPSGDTQYF

abundance: .
j_gene: TRBJ2-5
v_gene: TRBV28
CDR3aa: CASRTTGGWETQYF

abundance: .
j_gene: TRBJ2-6
v_gene: TRBV5-5
CDR3aa: CASSPTGTGANVLTF